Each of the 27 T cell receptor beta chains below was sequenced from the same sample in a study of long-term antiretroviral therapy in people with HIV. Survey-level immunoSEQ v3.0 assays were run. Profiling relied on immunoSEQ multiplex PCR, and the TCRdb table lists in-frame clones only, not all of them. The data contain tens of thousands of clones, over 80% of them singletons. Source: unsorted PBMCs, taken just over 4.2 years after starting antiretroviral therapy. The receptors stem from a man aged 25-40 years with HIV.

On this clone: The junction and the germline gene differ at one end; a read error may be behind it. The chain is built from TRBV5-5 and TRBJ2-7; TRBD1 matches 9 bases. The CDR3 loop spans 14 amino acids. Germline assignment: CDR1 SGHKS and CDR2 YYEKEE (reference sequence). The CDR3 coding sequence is TGTGCCAGCAACTTGTGGACAGGGGCTGGGGAGCAGTACTTC. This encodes CASNLWTGAGEQYF.

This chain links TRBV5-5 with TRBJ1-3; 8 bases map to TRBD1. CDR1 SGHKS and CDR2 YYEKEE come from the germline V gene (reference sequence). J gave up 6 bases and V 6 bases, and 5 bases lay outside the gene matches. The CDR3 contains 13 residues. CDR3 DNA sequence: TGTGCCAGCAACCAGGGGGCGGAAAACACCATATATTTT. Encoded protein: CASNQGAENTIYF.

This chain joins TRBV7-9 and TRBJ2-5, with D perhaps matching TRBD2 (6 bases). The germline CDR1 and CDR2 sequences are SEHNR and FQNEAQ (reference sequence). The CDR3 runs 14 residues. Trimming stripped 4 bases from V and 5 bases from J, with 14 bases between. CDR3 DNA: TGTGCCAGCAGCTCCCGAGGAGGGGTTGAGACCCAGTACTTC. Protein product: CASSSRGGVETQYF.

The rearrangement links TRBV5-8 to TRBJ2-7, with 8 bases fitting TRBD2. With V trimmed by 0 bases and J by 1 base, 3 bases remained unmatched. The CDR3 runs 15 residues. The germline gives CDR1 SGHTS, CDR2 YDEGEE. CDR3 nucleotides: TGTGCCAGCAGCTTGGCGGGAGGGCCATCCTACGAGCAGTACTTC. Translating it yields CASSLAGGPSYEQYF.

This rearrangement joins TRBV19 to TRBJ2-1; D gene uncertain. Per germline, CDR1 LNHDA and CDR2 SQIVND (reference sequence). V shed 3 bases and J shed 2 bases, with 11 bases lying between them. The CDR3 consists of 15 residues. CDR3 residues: CASSIAIGPYNEQFF. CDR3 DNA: TGTGCCAGTAGTATCGCTATCGGGCCCTACAATGAGCAGTTCTTC.

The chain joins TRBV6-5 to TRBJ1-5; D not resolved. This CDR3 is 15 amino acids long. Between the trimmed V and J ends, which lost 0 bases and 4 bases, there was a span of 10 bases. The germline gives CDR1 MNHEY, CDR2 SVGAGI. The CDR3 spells CASSYSGTANQPQHF. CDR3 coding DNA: TGTGCCAGCAGTTACTCTGGAACAGCTAATCAGCCCCAGCATTTT.

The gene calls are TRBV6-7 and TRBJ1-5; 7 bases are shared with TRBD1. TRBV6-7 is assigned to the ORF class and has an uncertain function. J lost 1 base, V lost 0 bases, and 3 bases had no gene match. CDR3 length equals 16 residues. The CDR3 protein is CASSYSRDSSNQPQHF. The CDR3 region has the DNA TGTGCCAGCAGTTACTCCCGGGACAGCAGCAATCAGCCCCAGCATTTT.

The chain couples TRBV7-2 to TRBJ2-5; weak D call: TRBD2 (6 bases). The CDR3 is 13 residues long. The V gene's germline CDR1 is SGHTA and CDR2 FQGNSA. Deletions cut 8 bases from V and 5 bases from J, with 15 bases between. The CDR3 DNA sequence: TGTGCCAGCTTGGGGGTGGGAGGCGAGACCCAGTACTTC. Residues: CASLGVGGETQYF. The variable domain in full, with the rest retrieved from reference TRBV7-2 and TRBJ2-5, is GAGVSQSPSNKVTEKGKDVELRCDPISGHTALYWYRQSLGQGLEFLIYFQGNSAPDKSGLPSDRFSAERTGGSVSTLTIQRTQQEDSAVYLCASLGVGGETQYFGPGTRLLVL.

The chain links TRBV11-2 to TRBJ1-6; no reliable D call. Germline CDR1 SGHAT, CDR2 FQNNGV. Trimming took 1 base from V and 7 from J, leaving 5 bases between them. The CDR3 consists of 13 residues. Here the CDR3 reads CASSLVWNSPLHF. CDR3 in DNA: TGTGCCAGCAGCTTAGTGTGGAATTCACCCCTCCACTTT. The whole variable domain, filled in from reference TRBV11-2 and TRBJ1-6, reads EAGVAQSPRYKIIEKRQSVAFWCNPISGHATLYWYQQILGQGPKLLIQFQNNGVVDDSQLPKDRFSAERLKGVDSTLKIQPAKLEDSAVYLCASSLVWNSPLHFGNGTRLTVT.

CDR3 DNA: TGTGCCAGCAGCCCGGGGTTGACAGGGGTCGAAAACATTCAGTACTTC. This sequence encodes CASSPGLTGVENIQYF. This chain joins TRBV7-6 and TRBJ2-4; 8 nucleotides match TRBD1. Germline trimming cut 5 bases from V and 5 bases from J; bases unmatched to any gene: 11. This CDR3 region has 16 residues. Germline V lookup: CDR1 SGHVS, CDR2 FNYEAQ.

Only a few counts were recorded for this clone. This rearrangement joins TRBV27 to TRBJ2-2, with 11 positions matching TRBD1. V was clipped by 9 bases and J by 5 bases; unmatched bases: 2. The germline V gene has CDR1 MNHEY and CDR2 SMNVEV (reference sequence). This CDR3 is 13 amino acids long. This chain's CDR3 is CARGTGGTGELFF. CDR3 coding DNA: TGTGCCAGGGGGACAGGGGGGACCGGGGAGCTGTTTTTT.

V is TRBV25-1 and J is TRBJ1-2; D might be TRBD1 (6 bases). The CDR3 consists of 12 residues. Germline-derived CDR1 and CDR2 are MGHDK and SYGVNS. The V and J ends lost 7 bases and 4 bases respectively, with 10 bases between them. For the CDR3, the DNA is TGTGCCAGCAATGGGGGCGGCTATGGCTACACCTTC. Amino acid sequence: CASNGGGYGYTF.

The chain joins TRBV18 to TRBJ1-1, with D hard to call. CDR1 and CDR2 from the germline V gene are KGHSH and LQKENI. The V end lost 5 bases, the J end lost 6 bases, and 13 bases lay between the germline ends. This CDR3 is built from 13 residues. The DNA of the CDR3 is TGTGCCAGCTCAGGAGTGGTATTGGCTGAAGCTTTCTTT. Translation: CASSGVVLAEAFF.

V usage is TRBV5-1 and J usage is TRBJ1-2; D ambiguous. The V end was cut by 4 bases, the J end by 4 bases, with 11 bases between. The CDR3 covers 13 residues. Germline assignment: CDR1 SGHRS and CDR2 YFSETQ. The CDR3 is CASSPRRSYGYTF. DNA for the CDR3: TGCGCCAGCAGCCCGCGACGGTCCTATGGCTACACCTTC.

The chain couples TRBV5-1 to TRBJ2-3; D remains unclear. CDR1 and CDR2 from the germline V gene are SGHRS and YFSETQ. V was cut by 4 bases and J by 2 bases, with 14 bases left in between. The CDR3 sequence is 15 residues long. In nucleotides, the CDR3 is TGCGCCAGCAGCGGGCGCAGGTCCCCCACAGATACGCAGTATTTT. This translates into CASSGRRSPTDTQYF.

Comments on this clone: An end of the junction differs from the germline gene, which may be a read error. The CDR3 DNA is TGTGCCAGCTCACGGGAAGGGGCGGGGGGTATCGTCTTC. Amino acids: CASSREGAGGIVF. J is TRBJ2-1 and V is TRBV7-9; 8 positions match TRBD2. The CDR3 runs to 13 residues. Germline V gene lookup returns CDR1 SEHNR and CDR2 FQNEAQ (reference sequence).

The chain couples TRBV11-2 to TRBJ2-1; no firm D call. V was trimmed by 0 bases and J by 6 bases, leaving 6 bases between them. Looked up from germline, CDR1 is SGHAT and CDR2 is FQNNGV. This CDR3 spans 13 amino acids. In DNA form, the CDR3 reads TGTGCCAGCAGCTTAGAGATCACCAATGAGCAGTTCTTC. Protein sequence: CASSLEITNEQFF.

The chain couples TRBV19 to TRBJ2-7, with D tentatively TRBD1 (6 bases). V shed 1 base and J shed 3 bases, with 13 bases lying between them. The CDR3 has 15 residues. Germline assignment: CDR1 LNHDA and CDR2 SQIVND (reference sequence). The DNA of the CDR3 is TGTGCCAGTAGTATAGCTCTGGACAGAAACTACGAGCAGTACTTC. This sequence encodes CASSIALDRNYEQYF.

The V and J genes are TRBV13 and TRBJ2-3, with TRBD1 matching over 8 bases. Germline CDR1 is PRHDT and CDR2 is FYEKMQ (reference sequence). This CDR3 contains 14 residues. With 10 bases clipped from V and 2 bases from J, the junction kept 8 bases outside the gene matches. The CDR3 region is CATARGPPTDTQYF. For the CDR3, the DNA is TGTGCCACCGCCAGGGGGCCCCCCACAGATACGCAGTATTTT.

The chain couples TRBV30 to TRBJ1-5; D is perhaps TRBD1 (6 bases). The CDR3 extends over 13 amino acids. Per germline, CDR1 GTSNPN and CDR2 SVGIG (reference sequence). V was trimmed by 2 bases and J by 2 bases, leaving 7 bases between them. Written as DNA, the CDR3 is TGTGCCTGGAGTCACAGGGGCAATCAGCCCCAGCATTTT. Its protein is CAWSHRGNQPQHF. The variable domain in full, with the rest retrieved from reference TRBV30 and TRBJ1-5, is SQTIHQWPATLVQPVGSPLSLECTVEGTSNPNLYWYRQAAGRGLQLLFYSVGIGQISSEVPQNLSASRPQDRQFILSSKKLLLSDSGFYLCAWSHRGNQPQHFGDGTRLSIL.

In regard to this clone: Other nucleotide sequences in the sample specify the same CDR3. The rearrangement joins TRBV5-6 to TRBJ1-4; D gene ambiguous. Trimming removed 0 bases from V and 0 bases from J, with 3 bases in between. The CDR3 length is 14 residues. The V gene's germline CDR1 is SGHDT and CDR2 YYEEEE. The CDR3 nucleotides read TGTGCCAGCAGCTTGGTCGCAACTAATGAAAAACTGTTTTTT. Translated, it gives CASSLVATNEKLFF.

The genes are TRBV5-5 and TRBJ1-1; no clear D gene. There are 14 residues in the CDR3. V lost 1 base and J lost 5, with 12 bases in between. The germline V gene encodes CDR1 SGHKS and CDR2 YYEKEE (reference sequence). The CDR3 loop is CASSLLPEVTEAFF. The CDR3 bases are TGTGCCAGCAGCTTGCTTCCCGAGGTAACTGAAGCTTTCTTT.

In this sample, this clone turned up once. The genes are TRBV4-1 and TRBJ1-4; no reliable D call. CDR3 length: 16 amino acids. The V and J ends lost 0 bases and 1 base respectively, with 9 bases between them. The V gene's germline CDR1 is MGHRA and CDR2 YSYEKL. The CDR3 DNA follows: TGCGCCAGCAGCCAAGAAGGGCCAGTAACTAATGAAAAACTGTTTTTT. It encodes CASSQEGPVTNEKLFF.

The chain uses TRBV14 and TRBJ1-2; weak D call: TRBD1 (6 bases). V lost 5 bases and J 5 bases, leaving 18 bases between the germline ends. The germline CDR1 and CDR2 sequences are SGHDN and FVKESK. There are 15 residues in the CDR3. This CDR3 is CASSSLGRGHYGYTF. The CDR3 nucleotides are TGTGCCAGCAGCTCCTTGGGCCGGGGACATTATGGCTACACCTTC.

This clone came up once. CDR3 amino acids: CASSSGGAEAFF. Here the CDR3 DNA reads TGTGCCAGCAGCTCAGGGGGGGCTGAAGCTTTCTTT. The V call is TRBV7-3, the J call TRBJ1-1; 7 positions agree with TRBD1. J gave up 6 bases and V 4 bases, and 2 bases lay outside the gene matches. This CDR3 spans 12 amino acids. CDR1 is SGHTA and CDR2 is FQGTGA in the germline V gene.

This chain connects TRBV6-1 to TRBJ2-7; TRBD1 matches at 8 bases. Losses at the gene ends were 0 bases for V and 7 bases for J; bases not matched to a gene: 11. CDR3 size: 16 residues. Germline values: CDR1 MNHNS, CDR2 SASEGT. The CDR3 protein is CASSEAGQGAKLEQYF. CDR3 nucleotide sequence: TGTGCCAGCAGTGAAGCTGGGCAGGGGGCGAAGTTAGAGCAGTACTTC.

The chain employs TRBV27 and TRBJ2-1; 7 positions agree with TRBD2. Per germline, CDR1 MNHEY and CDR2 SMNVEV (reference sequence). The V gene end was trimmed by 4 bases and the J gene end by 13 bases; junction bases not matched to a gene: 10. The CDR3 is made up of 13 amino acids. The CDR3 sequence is CASSWTPSTSQFF. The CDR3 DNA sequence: TGTGCCAGCAGTTGGACGCCCTCGACTAGCCAGTTCTTC.